Below are 2 T cell receptor beta chains sequenced from a single sample in a study of blood T cell repertoires in COVID-19. Assay: immunoSEQ multiplex PCR; the TCRdb copy retains only in-frame clones and omits some. The repertoire has about 140,000 clones, around 79% of them found once; the top ten carry 3.5% to 4.5%. The specimen sequenced was peripheral blood. These receptors all stem from a man in his sixties with acute or convalescent COVID-19.

In its sample, this clone was seen many times. This same CDR3 is encoded by further DNA sequences in the sample. The rearrangement uses TRBV7-9 and TRBJ1-1; maybe TRBD1 (5 bases). The V end lost 0 bases, the J end lost 2 bases, and 7 bases lay between the germline ends. The CDR3 covers 14 residues. The germline gives CDR1 SEHNR, CDR2 FQNEAQ (reference sequence). The CDR3 loop is CASSLAGANTEAFF. The CDR3, as DNA: TGTGCCAGCAGCTTAGCAGGGGCCAACACTGAAGCTTTCTTT.

This chain links TRBV19 with TRBJ2-2; 8 bases are shared with TRBD2. After removal of 11 bases from V and 7 bases from J, the junction contained 12 bases not matched to a gene. The CDR3 loop spans 14 amino acids. In germline, CDR1 is LNHDA, CDR2 SQIVND (reference sequence). This CDR3 is CAARAGVKSGELFF. In DNA form, the CDR3 reads TGTGCCGCGAGAGCGGGGGTGAAGAGCGGGGAGCTGTTTTTT.